The subject of this entry is one TCR beta chain. The data stem from a study of shared clonotypes between healthy human individuals. Per the original methods: Because ImmunoSEQ provided only junction sequences with no quality scores, the filtering differed. Some clones are missing from TCRdb's copy, which holds only in-frame ones; the method was immunoSEQ multiplex PCR. Clone size and the V and J calls come from that table; the DNA yielded D and trimming. The sample has hundreds of thousands of clones; about 80% are singletons. This CDR3 has 13 residues. V lost 0 bases to trimming and J lost 7 bases, with 10 bases between them. Germline CDR1 and CDR2: LGHNA and YNFKEQ. All the donors were Caucasian adults who lived in Nashville, Tennessee.

Material: PBMCs. The rearrangement links TRBV4-2 to TRBJ2-7; D gene ambiguous. This receptor was identified in a woman between 35 and 50 years old in good health. Some clones in this sample may be carry-over from other donors' samples. This chain's CDR3 is CASSQDRAREQYF. CDR3 nucleotide sequence: TGTGCCAGCAGCCAAGATAGGGCGAGAGAGCAGTACTTC.